This paragraph covers one T cell receptor beta chain sequence. In the original workflow: Amplification with reference gene primers provided the estimates of nucleated cell counts. Profiled with immunoSEQ multiplex PCR; TCRdb holds only in-frame clones, not every one. V and J calls and clone size are those listed in that table; D and trimming were worked out from the DNA. The data hold about 73,000 clones, with roughly four fifths observed a single time. The source of the sample is a study of blood T cell repertoires in COVID-19. On the study more broadly: COVID-19 samples from acute and convalescent phases originated in the United States, Italy and Spain. The cDNA or gDNA used as material had been derived from T cells, B-cell-depleted T cells, or PBMCs.

Trimming cost V 5 bases and J 6 bases; bases outside gene matches: 9. Germline CDR1 is SSHAT and CDR2 is FNYEAQ (reference sequence). The CDR3 consists of 15 residues. The V and J genes are TRBV7-7 and TRBJ1-4; the match to TRBD1 covers 7 bases. The sequenced sample was peripheral blood. The TCR originated in a woman in her fifties or sixties with acute or convalescent COVID-19. CDR3 DNA sequence: TGTGCCAGCAGCCCCGGTCGGGGACAGTATGAAAAACTGTTTTTT. Protein product: CASSPGRGQYEKLFF.